Sequencing of this T cell receptor (beta chain) was carried out in a study of yellow fever vaccine responses in identical twins. Findings of the study overall: Reportedly, twins showed a vaccine T cell response that looked partly convergent and partly personalized.

CDR3 size: 12 residues. Germline CDR1 reads KGHSH; CDR2 reads LQKENI. V was shortened by 3 bases and J by 0 bases, with 3 bases between the two germline ends. About this clonotype: The antigen remains undetermined.

Each CDR3 protein gets one entry after TCRdb re-called the RT-PCR reads with MiXCR. This repertoire shows around 16,000 distinct CDR3 sequences, roughly 80% found once; its top ten account for more than 1.5%. The source of this sequence is a woman aged 18-29 years who received the yellow fever vaccine. The sample was T cells from blood (PBMCs), unsorted or a sorted subset (not recorded which), taken before or after yellow fever vaccination (not recorded which). This rearrangement joins TRBV18 to TRBJ2-7; no clear D. CDR3 sequence: CASSPGSYEQYF. The CDR3 bases are TGTGCCAGCTCACCGGGCTCCTACGAGCAGTACTTC.